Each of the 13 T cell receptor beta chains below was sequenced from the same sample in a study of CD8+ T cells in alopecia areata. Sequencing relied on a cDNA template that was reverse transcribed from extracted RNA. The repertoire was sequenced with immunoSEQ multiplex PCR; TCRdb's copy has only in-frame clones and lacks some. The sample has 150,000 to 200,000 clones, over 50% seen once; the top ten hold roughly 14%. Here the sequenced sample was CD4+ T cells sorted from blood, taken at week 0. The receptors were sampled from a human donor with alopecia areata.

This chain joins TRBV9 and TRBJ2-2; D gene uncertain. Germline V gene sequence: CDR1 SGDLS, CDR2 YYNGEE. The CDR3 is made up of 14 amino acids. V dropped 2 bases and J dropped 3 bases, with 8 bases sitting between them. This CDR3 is CASSVVLDTGELFF. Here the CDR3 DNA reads TGTGCCAGCAGCGTGGTACTGGACACCGGGGAGCTGTTTTTT.

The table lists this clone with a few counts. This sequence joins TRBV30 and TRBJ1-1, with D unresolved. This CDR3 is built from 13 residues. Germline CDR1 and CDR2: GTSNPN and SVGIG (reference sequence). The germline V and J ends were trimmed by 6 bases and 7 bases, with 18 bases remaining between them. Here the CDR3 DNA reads TGTGCCTGTAGACATTCGACCAACCTTGAAGCTTTCTTT. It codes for CACRHSTNLEAFF. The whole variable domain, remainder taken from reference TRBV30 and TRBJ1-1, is SQTIHQWPATLVQPVGSPLSLECTVEGTSNPNLYWYRQAAGRGLQLLFYSVGIGQISSEVPQNLSASRPQDRQFILSSKKLLLSDSGFYLCACRHSTNLEAFFGQGTRLTVV.

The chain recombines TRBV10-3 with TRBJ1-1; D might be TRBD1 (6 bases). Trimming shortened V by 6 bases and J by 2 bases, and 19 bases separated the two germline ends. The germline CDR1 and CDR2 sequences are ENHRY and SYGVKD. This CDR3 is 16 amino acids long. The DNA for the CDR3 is TGTGCCATCAGCTACGCGGAGGGGGGCCTTAACACTGAAGCTTTCTTT. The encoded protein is CAISYAEGGLNTEAFF.

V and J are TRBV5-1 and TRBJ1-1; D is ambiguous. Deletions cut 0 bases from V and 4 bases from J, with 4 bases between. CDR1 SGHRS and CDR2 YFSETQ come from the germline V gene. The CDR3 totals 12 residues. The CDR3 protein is CASSLDGTEAFF. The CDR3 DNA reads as TGCGCCAGCAGCTTGGACGGCACTGAAGCTTTCTTT. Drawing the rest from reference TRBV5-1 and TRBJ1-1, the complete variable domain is KAGVTQTPRYLIKTRGQQVTLSCSPISGHRSVSWYQQTPGQGLQFLFEYFSETQRNKGNFPGRFSGRQFSNSRSEMNVSTLELGDSALYLCASSLDGTEAFFGQGTRLTVV.

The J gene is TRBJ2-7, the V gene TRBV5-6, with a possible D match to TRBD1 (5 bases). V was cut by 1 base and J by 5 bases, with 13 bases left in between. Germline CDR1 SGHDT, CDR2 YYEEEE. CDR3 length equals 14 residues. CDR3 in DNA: TGTGCCAGCAGCTTGTTAGCAGGGTCCCACGAGCAGTACTTC. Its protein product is CASSLLAGSHEQYF.

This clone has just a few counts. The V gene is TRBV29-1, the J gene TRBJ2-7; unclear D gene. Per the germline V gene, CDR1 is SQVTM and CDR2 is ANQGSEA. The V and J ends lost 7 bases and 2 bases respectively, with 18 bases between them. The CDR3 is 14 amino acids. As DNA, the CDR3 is TGCAGCGGCCTGGTCAGAGAAATTACCTACGAGCAGTACTTC. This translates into CSGLVREITYEQYF.

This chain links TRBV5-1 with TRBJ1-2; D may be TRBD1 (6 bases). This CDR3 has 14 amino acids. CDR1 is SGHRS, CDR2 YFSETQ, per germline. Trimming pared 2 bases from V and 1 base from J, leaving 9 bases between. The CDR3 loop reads CASSLTQGNYGYTF. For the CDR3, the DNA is TGCGCCAGCAGCTTAACACAGGGTAACTATGGCTACACCTTC.

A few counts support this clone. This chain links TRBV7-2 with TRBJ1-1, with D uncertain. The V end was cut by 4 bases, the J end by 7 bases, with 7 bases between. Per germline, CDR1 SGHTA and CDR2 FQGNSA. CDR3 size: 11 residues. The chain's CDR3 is CASSSFYEAFF. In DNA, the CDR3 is TGTGCCAGCAGCTCATTCTATGAAGCTTTCTTT.

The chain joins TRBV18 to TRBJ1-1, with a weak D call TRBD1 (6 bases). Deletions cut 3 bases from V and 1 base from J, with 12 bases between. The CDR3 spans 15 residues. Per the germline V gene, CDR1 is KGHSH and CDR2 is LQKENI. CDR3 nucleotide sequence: TGTGCCAGCTCACCTCAACAGGGCGCGAACACTGAAGCTTTCTTT. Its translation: CASSPQQGANTEAFF.

CDR3 DNA: TGTGCCAGCAGTAAAGGACAGGGGATGGATGAGCAGTTCTTC. Translation gives CASSKGQGMDEQFF. This rearrangement joins TRBV2 to TRBJ2-1; TRBD1 aligns across 9 bases. J gave up 8 bases and V 5 bases, and 7 bases lay outside the gene matches. This CDR3 has 14 amino acids. CDR1 and CDR2 from the germline V gene are SNHLY and FYNNEI.

For the CDR3, the DNA is TGCAGCGTGGCTGGACTAGCGGTCCGGGAGACCCAGTACTTC. Its protein product is CSVAGLAVRETQYF. The V gene is TRBV29-1, the J gene TRBJ2-5, with 10 bases identical to TRBD2. CDR1 is SQVTM and CDR2 is ANQGSEA in the germline V gene. The CDR3 spans 14 residues. The V segment lost 6 bases and the J segment 5 bases; nucleotides outside the gene matches: 9.

The CDR3 loop reads CASSFLGQKLFF. CDR3 nucleotides: TGTGCCAGCAGCTTTCTCGGTCAAAAACTGTTTTTT. The V call is TRBV7-2, the J call TRBJ1-4; D remains unclear. Germline V gene lookup returns CDR1 SGHTA and CDR2 FQGNSA. CDR3 size: 12 residues. The germline V and J ends were trimmed by 3 bases and 9 bases, with 8 bases remaining between them.

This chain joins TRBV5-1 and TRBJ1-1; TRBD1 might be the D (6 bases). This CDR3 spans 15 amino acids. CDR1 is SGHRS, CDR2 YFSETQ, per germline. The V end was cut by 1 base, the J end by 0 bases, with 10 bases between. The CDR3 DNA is TGCGCCAGCAGCTTGCCCGGACAGATGAACACTGAAGCTTTCTTT. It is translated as CASSLPGQMNTEAFF.